This TCR beta chain stems from a study of regulatory T cells in long-lasting Graves disease (dated by TCRdb to the early 2020s). For context, the study as a whole: Persistent Graves' disease meant more than 5 years of antithyroid drug treatment with TSH receptor autoantibodies that stayed positive. A total of about 35 samples underwent TCR sequencing, from roughly 13 patients with persistent Graves' disease and some 20 patients with newly diagnosed Graves' disease. In the clinical cohort, patients with persistent Graves' disease had used antithyroid drugs for an average of around 9.9 years. The study was registered as a clinical trial and conducted in China. Peripheral blood TCR sequencing and RNA sequencing compared persistent Graves' disease patients with newly diagnosed Graves' disease patients.

What the authors observed across the whole study: Patients with persistent disease shared more public clonotypes (about 2,900) than newly diagnosed patients did (nearly 1,000). The authors acknowledged the small sample size as a limitation that may reduce accuracy. Because the primary lesion, thyroid tissue, could not be accessed, the study looked at peripheral blood alone. Persistent disease showed preferential use of TRBV28, TRBJ1-2 and TRBJ2-5, whereas newly diagnosed disease favored TRBV20-1 and TRBJ2-1. Sequencing and analysis were restricted to the TCR beta chain. Persistent Graves' disease patients showed lower TCR Shannon entropy and fewer highly expanded clones than newly diagnosed patients, suggesting clonal expansion.

This clonotype was found a few times. Its antigen specificity is not known. There are no base qualities to consult, and no much larger clone falls within one base. The sample's time point label is to be understood as: persistent/refractory GD, antithyroid drugs over 5 years with positive TRAb. RNA was extracted from PBMCs in TRIzol for both TCR sequencing and RNA sequencing. The diagnosis of Graves' disease was made according to American Thyroid Association guidelines. Recruitment of patients was carried out at an endocrinology department in Xi'an, China. Each patient gave 9 to 10 milliliters of peripheral blood, collected in an EDTA anticoagulant tube. Ficoll Paque Plus density gradient separation was used to isolate PBMCs, and no further T cell sorting was done. An Agilent 2100 Bioanalyzer and agarose gel were used to check RNA quality, and a NanoDrop 2000 was used to measure RNA concentration. Taken from the germline V gene, the CDR1 and CDR2 loops are SNHLY and FYNNEI. A distance of 10 bases separates the germline ends of V and J, which lose 7 bases and 1 base respectively. Including the terminal cysteine and phenylalanine, the CDR3 comprises 14 residues. Only the CDR3 portion is preserved as DNA: 42 bases, with reading frame beginning at the first base.

The receptor library was made with multiplex PCR. Sequencing used an Illumina HiSeq 4000. TCR beta libraries were built with iRepertoire HTBI primers and Arm-PCR amplification of CDR3 regions. PCR products were gel purified before sequencing. As for the authors' bioinformatics: Across samples, some 62 TRBV and 13 to 15 TRBJ segments were identified and used for gene usage analysis of CDR3 amino acid clonotypes. COPE and FqMerger were used to merge the filtered high-quality paired reads into contigs. BLAST was used to align contigs to IMGT TRBV, TRBD and TRBJ reference genes, and CDR3 was defined according to IMGT. Any clonotype with a frequency above 0.1% was counted as a highly expanded clone. Shannon entropy served as the measure of repertoire diversity, while the Gini coefficient captured V-J evenness. Clonotypes shared by more than one individual were considered public. Clones were called with MiXCR by TCRdb after fastp trimmed the public reads at Q25, and only in-frame beta chains were retained. Under each unique CDR3 protein, matching rows form one entry showing the most common genes and DNA. The V and J calls follow TCRdb's processing rather than the paper's. Across this sample there are around 340,000 distinct CDR3 sequences, with 15% to 20% seen only once. Over 25% of the sample goes to the ten largest clones.

The chain is made from TRBV2 and TRBJ2-2; perhaps TRBD1 is the D gene, with 6 bases matching. This clonotype was obtained from a female donor with Graves disease. Source: peripheral blood mononuclear cells (PBMCs), taken when the disease was refractory, from a patient treated with antithyroid drugs. The sequenced DNA: TGTGCCAGCATTCGGACAGTGAACACCGGGGAGCTGTTTTTT. Its protein reads: CASIRTVNTGELFF.